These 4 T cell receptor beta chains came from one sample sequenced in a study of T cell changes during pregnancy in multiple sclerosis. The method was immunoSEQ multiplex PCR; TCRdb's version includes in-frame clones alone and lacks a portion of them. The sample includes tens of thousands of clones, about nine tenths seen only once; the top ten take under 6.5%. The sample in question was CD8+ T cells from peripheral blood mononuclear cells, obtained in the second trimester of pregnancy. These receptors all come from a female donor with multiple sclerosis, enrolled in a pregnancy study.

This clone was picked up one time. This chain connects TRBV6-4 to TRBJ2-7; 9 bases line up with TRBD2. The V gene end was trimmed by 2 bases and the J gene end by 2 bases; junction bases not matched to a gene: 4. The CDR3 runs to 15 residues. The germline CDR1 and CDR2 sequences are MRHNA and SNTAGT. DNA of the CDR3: TGTGCCAGCAGTGACCGGGGCGGGGGGGCCTACGAGCAGTACTTC. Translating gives CASSDRGGGAYEQYF.

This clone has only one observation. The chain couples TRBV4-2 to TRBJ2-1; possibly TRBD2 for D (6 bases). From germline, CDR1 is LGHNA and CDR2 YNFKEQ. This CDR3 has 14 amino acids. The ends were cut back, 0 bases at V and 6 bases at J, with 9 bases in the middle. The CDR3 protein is CASSQDLEGNEQFF. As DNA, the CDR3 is TGTGCCAGCAGCCAAGATTTGGAGGGCAATGAGCAGTTCTTC.

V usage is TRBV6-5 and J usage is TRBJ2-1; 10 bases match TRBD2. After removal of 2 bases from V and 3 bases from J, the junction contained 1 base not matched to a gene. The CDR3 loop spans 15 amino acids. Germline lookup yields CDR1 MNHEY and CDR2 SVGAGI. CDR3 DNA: TGTGCCAGCAGTTACCTAGCGGGAGTCTACAATGAGCAGTTCTTC. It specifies CASSYLAGVYNEQFF.

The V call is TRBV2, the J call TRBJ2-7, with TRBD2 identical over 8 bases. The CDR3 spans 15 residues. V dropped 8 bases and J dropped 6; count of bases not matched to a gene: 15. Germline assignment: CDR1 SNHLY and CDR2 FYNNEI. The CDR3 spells CASPREQRGPLEQYF. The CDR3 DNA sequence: TGTGCCAGCCCCCGGGAACAGCGGGGGCCGCTCGAGCAGTACTTC.